A single sample gave rise to the 32 T cell receptor beta chains below, sequenced in a study of shared clonotypes between healthy human individuals. Generated by immunoSEQ multiplex PCR, the TCRdb table keeps only in-frame clones and is missing some. The data contain 2.3 million or so clones, just over 90% of them singletons. Input material: naive CD4+ T cells from PBMCs. Specified subset: CD45RA+ positively selected. These receptors all come from a young man in good health. Some clones in this sample may be carry-over from other donors' samples.

This clone occurred once. The chain couples TRBV2 to TRBJ1-1; D call uncertain. The CDR3 is 14 amino acids. CDR1 is SNHLY and CDR2 is FYNNEI in the germline V gene. V lost 9 bases to trimming and J lost 4 bases, with 18 bases between them. CDR3 region: CASSSGGVVTEAFF. The CDR3, as DNA: TGTGCCAGTAGTTCGGGAGGAGTGGTCACTGAAGCTTTCTTT.

The chain combines TRBV28 with TRBJ2-7, with 8 bases matching TRBD1. The CDR3 runs to 15 residues. Looked up from germline, CDR1 is MDHEN and CDR2 is SYDVKM. V dropped 5 bases and J dropped 0; count of bases not matched to a gene: 6. The CDR3 here is CASSAGGSTSYEQYF. CDR3 nucleotide sequence: TGTGCCAGCAGTGCAGGGGGCTCGACCTCCTACGAGCAGTACTTC.

The rearrangement joins TRBV4-1 to TRBJ2-6; perhaps D is TRBD1 or TRBD2 (7 bases each). Germline CDR1 reads MGHRA; CDR2 reads YSYEKL. V lost 1 base and J 0 bases, leaving 16 bases between the germline ends. This CDR3 is built from 19 residues. The CDR3 DNA follows: TGCGCCAGCAGCCAAGTGCGACAGGGACTAAGCTCTGGGGCCAACGTCCTGACTTTC. Its protein product is CASSQVRQGLSSGANVLTF.

This clone occurred a few times. The same CDR3 can be traced to other DNA sequences in this sample. The chain carries TRBV6-5 and TRBJ2-5; 10 bases align to TRBD2. The ends lost 5 bases at V and 4 bases at J; junction bases unmatched: 1. CDR3 length: 13 amino acids. Germline assignment: CDR1 MNHEY and CDR2 SVGAGI. CDR3 protein: CASSRLAGETQYF. CDR3 nucleotide sequence: TGTGCCAGCAGTCGACTAGCGGGAGAGACCCAGTACTTC.

In its sample, this clone was seen a few times. The CDR3 reads CASSYYTGDHGYTF. CDR3 coding DNA: TGTGCCAGCAGCTATTACACAGGGGACCATGGCTACACCTTC. This rearrangement joins TRBV5-4 to TRBJ1-2; 7 bases line up with TRBD1. Trimming cost V 3 bases and J 6 bases; bases outside gene matches: 8. The germline V gene has CDR1 SGHNT and CDR2 YYREEE (reference sequence). The CDR3 covers 14 residues.

The rearrangement uses TRBV6-5 and TRBJ1-2, with D perhaps matching TRBD1 (5 bases). V lost 6 bases, J lost 4 bases, and 12 bases lay in between. The CDR3 sequence is 13 residues long. Germline assignment: CDR1 MNHEY and CDR2 SVGAGI. In nucleotides, the CDR3 is TGTGCCAGCAGCACTCGACAGCTCTATGGCTACACCTTC. Residues: CASSTRQLYGYTF.

The rearrangement links TRBV11-3 to TRBJ2-2; 8 nucleotides match TRBD1. The CDR3 loop spans 16 amino acids. CDR1 and CDR2 from the germline V gene are SGHNT and YENEEA. J gave up 6 bases and V 0 bases, and 6 bases lay outside the gene matches. The CDR3 DNA is TGTGCCAGCAGCTTAGACGCAAAACAGGGGGCCGGGGAGCTGTTTTTT. This encodes CASSLDAKQGAGELFF.

The rearrangement joins TRBV5-1 to TRBJ1-1; TRBD1 matches at 7 bases. The CDR3 is 17 residues long. Losses at the gene ends were 0 bases for V and 5 bases for J; bases not matched to a gene: 13. CDR1 SGHRS and CDR2 YFSETQ come from the germline V gene. The CDR3 spells CASSLASLVQGRTEAFF. CDR3 DNA sequence: TGCGCCAGCAGCTTGGCTAGTTTGGTACAGGGGAGGACTGAAGCTTTCTTT.

The rearrangement links TRBV18 to TRBJ2-2; a weak D match, TRBD2 (6 bases). Germline loops: CDR1 KGHSH, CDR2 LQKENI. CDR3 length equals 16 residues. Trimming took 2 bases from V and 0 from J, leaving 10 bases between them. The CDR3 spells CASSPGSGSNTGELFF. The CDR3 DNA reads TGTGCCAGCTCACCAGGTAGCGGATCGAACACCGGGGAGCTGTTTTTT.

The chain uses TRBV27 and TRBJ2-1; 12 bases align to TRBD2. J was trimmed by 8 bases and V by 6 bases; bases with no gene match: 11. CDR3 length equals 16 residues. The germline V gene encodes CDR1 MNHEY and CDR2 SMNVEV (reference sequence). Here the CDR3 DNA reads TGTGCCAGCAGACGATCTAGCGGGAGGGCCAGGGATGAGCAGTTCTTC. Its protein is CASRRSSGRARDEQFF.

This clone has only one observation. The chain joins TRBV29-1 to TRBJ1-2, with D uncertain. The germline CDR1 and CDR2 sequences are SQVTM and ANQGSEA. Trimming removed 0 bases from V and 4 bases from J, with 12 bases in between. The CDR3 consists of 14 residues. In nucleotides, the CDR3 is TGCAGCGTTGAAGACCAGAGGGAGCCCTATGGCTACACCTTC. This translates into CSVEDQREPYGYTF.

This CDR3 is CASRTTEAFF. The CDR3 DNA reads as TGTGCCAGCAGGACGACTGAAGCTTTCTTT. V and J are TRBV28 and TRBJ1-1; D unresolved. CDR3 length equals 10 residues. Germline V gene lookup returns CDR1 MDHEN and CDR2 SYDVKM. Trimming removed 6 bases from V and 5 bases from J, with 4 bases in between.

The V call is TRBV5-4, the J call TRBJ2-4; TRBD1 matches at 12 bases. Germline loops: CDR1 SGHNT, CDR2 YYREEE (reference sequence). V was clipped by 2 bases and J by 3 bases; unmatched bases: 6. This CDR3 has 17 residues. The CDR3 bases are TGTGCCAGCAGCTTCGGCGGGACAGGGGGCAGCAAAAACATTCAGTACTTC. Protein product: CASSFGGTGGSKNIQYF.

The CDR3 nucleotides are TGCAGCGTTGTAGGTCCCCCTCCTAGCACAGATACGCAGTATTTT. This codes for CSVVGPPPSTDTQYF. The chain is built from TRBV29-1 and TRBJ2-3; D unclear. With 4 bases removed from V and 0 bases from J, the gap between germline ends came to 14 bases. Germline CDR1 SQVTM, CDR2 ANQGSEA. The CDR3 has 15 amino acids.

The rearrangement joins TRBV9 to TRBJ1-2; D perhaps matches TRBD1 (6 bases). Germline V gene data show CDR1 as SGDLS and CDR2 as YYNGEE. Trimming stripped 4 bases from V and 4 bases from J, with 17 bases between. This CDR3 contains 15 residues. CDR3 bases: TGTGCCAGCAGCACTCACCAACAGGGAGGCTATGGCTACACCTTC. Protein sequence: CASSTHQQGGYGYTF.

J is TRBJ1-4 and V is TRBV9; D possibly corresponds to TRBD1 (5 bases). Germline values: CDR1 SGDLS, CDR2 YYNGEE. V dropped 3 bases and J dropped 4 bases, with 16 bases sitting between them. This CDR3 is 16 amino acids long. The CDR3 loop is CASSGRMSGNNEKLFF. The CDR3 DNA sequence: TGTGCCAGCAGCGGTAGGATGTCAGGGAATAATGAAAAACTGTTTTTT.

The CDR3 is CASSDYGQGATEAFF. The CDR3 nucleotides are TGTGCCAGCAGTGATTACGGACAGGGCGCCACTGAAGCTTTCTTT. The chain combines TRBV6-1 with TRBJ1-1, with 8 bases that match TRBD1. This CDR3 is 15 amino acids long. After removal of 3 bases from V and 4 bases from J, the junction contained 7 bases not matched to a gene. Germline V lookup: CDR1 MNHNS, CDR2 SASEGT.

The gene calls are TRBV4-1 and TRBJ2-1; 11 positions match TRBD2. This CDR3 is 17 amino acids long. J lost 5 bases, V lost 1 base, and 7 bases had no gene match. Germline-derived CDR1 and CDR2 are MGHRA and YSYEKL. The CDR3 loop is CASSQGGTSGGNNEQFF. CDR3 sequence (DNA): TGCGCCAGCAGCCAAGGTGGTACTAGCGGGGGTAACAATGAGCAGTTCTTC.

This clone has a handful of counts. This rearrangement joins TRBV25-1 to TRBJ2-2; D call uncertain. V gave up 1 base and J gave up 6 bases, with 12 bases separating them. This CDR3 has 15 amino acids. Per germline, CDR1 MGHDK and CDR2 SYGVNS. The CDR3 sequence: CASSELEKEAGELFF. The DNA of the CDR3 is TGTGCCAGCAGTGAATTGGAAAAAGAGGCCGGGGAGCTGTTTTTT.

A word on this clone: A read error may produce the germline difference seen at one junction end. The chain uses TRBV30 and TRBJ2-4; TRBD2 might be the D (5 bases). CDR3 length: 12 amino acids. From germline, CDR1 is GTSNPN and CDR2 SVGIG (reference sequence). The CDR3 sequence is CAWIPRGLAPRF. For the CDR3, the DNA is TGTGCCTGGATTCCAAGAGGACTGGCCCCCCGATTC.

The chain recombines TRBV7-8 with TRBJ1-2, with D perhaps matching TRBD1 (5 bases). The CDR3 spans 13 residues. Trimming took off 1 base at V and 7 bases at J, with 10 bases between the two ends. Germline-derived CDR1 and CDR2 are SGHVS and FQNEAQ. In DNA, the CDR3 is TGTGCCAGCAGCTTAGAGGGGTTGGGTGGCTACACCTTC. Translated: CASSLEGLGGYTF. Complete variable domain (other parts from reference TRBV7-8 and TRBJ1-2): GAGVSQSPRYKVAKRGQDVALRCDPISGHVSLFWYQQALGQGPEFLTYFQNEAQLDKSGLPSDRFFAERPEGSVSTLKIQRTQQEDSAVYLCASSLEGLGGYTFGSGTRLTVV.

The chain uses TRBV19 and TRBJ1-1; 7 positions agree with TRBD1. Trimming at V came to 3 bases and at J to 2 bases, leaving 3 bases not matched to a gene. Germline CDR1 reads LNHDA; CDR2 reads SQIVND (reference sequence). The CDR3 has 14 residues. CDR3 nucleotides: TGTGCCAGTAGTATGACAGGGCAAAACACTGAAGCTTTCTTT. Translating gives CASSMTGQNTEAFF.

The chain is built from TRBV27 and TRBJ2-1; D is ambiguous. Germline CDR1 and CDR2: MNHEY and SMNVEV (reference sequence). The CDR3 is made up of 13 amino acids. Trimming cost V 2 bases and J 6 bases, with 8 bases left between them. CDR3 in amino acids: CASSLRPGNEQFF. CDR3 DNA sequence: TGTGCCAGCAGTTTAAGACCGGGCAATGAGCAGTTCTTC.

The chain uses TRBV5-1 and TRBJ2-3, with TRBD1 matching 9 bases. This CDR3 has 19 amino acids. Trimming took 4 bases from V and 2 from J; bases not matched to a gene: 17. The germline V gene has CDR1 SGHRS and CDR2 YFSETQ. The CDR3 protein is CASSPSFLRDRENTDTQYF. CDR3 nucleotide sequence: TGCGCCAGCAGCCCCTCTTTCCTCCGGGACAGGGAAAACACAGATACGCAGTATTTT.

The V and J genes are TRBV7-2 and TRBJ2-3, with unresolved D. CDR3 size: 14 residues. Germline CDR1 and CDR2: SGHTA and FQGNSA. Trimming removed 1 base at V and 5 bases at J, with 10 bases between. CDR3 amino acids: CASSLGPFQDTQYF. As DNA, the CDR3 is TGTGCCAGCAGCTTAGGGCCGTTTCAAGATACGCAGTATTTT.

The V and J genes are TRBV18 and TRBJ1-3, with D perhaps matching TRBD1 (6 bases). V dropped 3 bases and J dropped 4 bases, with 19 bases sitting between them. The CDR3 sequence is 17 residues long. The V gene's germline CDR1 is KGHSH and CDR2 LQKENI. CDR3 region: CASSPPSGAGAGNTIYF. CDR3 nucleotides: TGTGCCAGCTCACCCCCCAGCGGGGCAGGGGCCGGAAACACCATATATTTT.

The rearrangement uses TRBV5-6 and TRBJ2-7; TRBD2 matches at 10 bases. The CDR3 loop spans 16 amino acids. V shed 6 bases, J shed 4 bases, and the junction held 13 bases outside the gene matches. Germline-derived CDR1 and CDR2 are SGHDT and YYEEEE. The CDR3 bases are TGTGCCAGCACCGGGGGACTAGCGACCAGGGCTTACGAGCAGTACTTC. The encoded protein is CASTGGLATRAYEQYF.

J is TRBJ1-1 and V is TRBV19, with 8 bases lining up with TRBD1. Losses at the gene ends were 9 bases for V and 0 bases for J; bases not matched to a gene: 9. From germline, CDR1 is LNHDA and CDR2 SQIVND (reference sequence). The CDR3 covers 15 residues. CDR3 protein: CASKPGQVMNTEAFF. The CDR3 DNA follows: TGTGCCAGCAAACCGGGACAGGTAATGAACACTGAAGCTTTCTTT.

This clone occurred once. The gene calls are TRBV21-1 and TRBJ1-1; the table's TRBD1 call for D was not verified on the DNA. TRBV21-1 is noted as a pseudogene. CDR3 length equals 18 residues. The CDR3 loop is CASSKTRALTGGNTEAFF. CDR3 in DNA: TGTGCCAGCAGCAAAACAAGGGCCCTGACAGGGGGTAACACTGAAGCTTTCTTT.

This sequence joins TRBV10-3 and TRBJ1-3, with no clear D. The germline V gene has CDR1 ENHRY and CDR2 SYGVKD. The CDR3 runs 14 residues. Trimming shortened V by 5 bases and J by 4 bases, and 12 bases separated the two germline ends. The CDR3 region is CAISSQDGGNTIYF. DNA for the CDR3: TGTGCCATCAGTTCTCAGGACGGCGGAAACACCATATATTTT.

The CDR3 DNA follows: TGTGCCAGCACAGGGCTAACTAACTATGGCTACACCTTC. It specifies CASTGLTNYGYTF. The V and J genes are TRBV2 and TRBJ1-2, with D perhaps TRBD1 (5 bases). The CDR3 contains 13 residues. V was cut by 7 bases and J by 0 bases, with 9 bases left in between. Germline V gene data show CDR1 as SNHLY and CDR2 as FYNNEI.

Regarding this clone: The sample has other DNA sequences that encode this CDR3 too. The genes are TRBV9 and TRBJ2-1; D perhaps matches TRBD1 (7 bases). CDR3 size: 15 residues. Germline V lookup: CDR1 SGDLS, CDR2 YYNGEE. The germline V and J ends were trimmed by 1 base and 0 bases, with 8 bases remaining between them. CDR3 amino acids: CASSVQGGSYNEQFF. The CDR3, as DNA: TGTGCCAGCAGCGTACAGGGGGGCTCCTACAATGAGCAGTTCTTC.